This is a list of T cell receptor beta chains from one sample in a study of blood T cell repertoires in COVID-19. TCRdb keeps only in-frame clones here, not all; method: immunoSEQ multiplex PCR. The sample carries more than 300,000 clones, more than 70% recorded once. What was sequenced was peripheral blood. The source of these receptors is a man between 18 and 35 years old who had recovered from COVID-19. Both conserved end residues are part of each CDR3. D genes are given only for firm matches. A row's size may be missing; if present it is once, few, many or a size class.

d_gene: TRBD1; v_gene: TRBV2; abundance: .; j_gene: TRBJ1-2; CDR3aa: CASSERTGGHYGYTF; CDR3nt: TGTGCCAGCAGTGAAAGGACAGGGGGACACTATGGCTACACCTTC
d_gene: .; v_gene: TRBV7-9; abundance: .; j_gene: TRBJ2-1; CDR3aa: CASSLQVSEQFF; CDR3nt: TGTGCCAGCAGTTTACAAGTCAGTGAGCAGTTCTTC
d_gene: TRBD1; v_gene: TRBV4-3; abundance: .; j_gene: TRBJ2-2; CDR3aa: CASSRVPGTGNTGELFF; CDR3nt: TGCGCCAGCAGCCGAGTTCCCGGGACAGGGAACACCGGGGAGCTGTTTTTT
d_gene: TRBD1; v_gene: TRBV5-1; abundance: .; j_gene: TRBJ2-5; CDR3aa: CASRGQGETQYF; CDR3nt: TGCGCCAGCAGGGGACAGGGAGAGACCCAGTACTTC
d_gene: TRBD2; v_gene: TRBV7-3; abundance: .; j_gene: TRBJ2-1; CDR3aa: CASSPLGTTGPFYEQFF; CDR3nt: TGTGCCAGCAGCCCTCTAGGGACTACGGGCCCGTTCTATGAGCAGTTCTTC
d_gene: .; v_gene: TRBV5-1; abundance: .; j_gene: TRBJ2-3; CDR3aa: CASSLVGRVTDTQYF; CDR3nt: TGCGCCAGCAGCTTGGTAGGCAGGGTCACAGATACGCAGTATTTT
d_gene: TRBD2; v_gene: TRBV6-5; abundance: .; j_gene: TRBJ2-7; CDR3aa: CASRLAGVRDEQYF; CDR3nt: TGTGCCAGCAGACTAGCGGGAGTCCGGGACGAGCAGTACTTC
d_gene: .; v_gene: TRBV9; abundance: .; j_gene: TRBJ1-1; CDR3aa: CASSVSGNTEAFF; CDR3nt: TGTGCCAGCAGCGTATCGGGTAACACTGAAGCTTTCTTT
d_gene: .; v_gene: TRBV30; abundance: .; j_gene: TRBJ1-2; CDR3aa: CAWSGLGYGYTF; CDR3nt: TGTGCCTGGAGTGGGCTTGGCTATGGCTACACCTTC
d_gene: TRBD1; v_gene: TRBV2; abundance: .; j_gene: TRBJ1-5; CDR3aa: CASSGQAAGPQHF; CDR3nt: TGTGCCAGCAGCGGACAGGCTGCGGGGCCCCAGCATTTT
d_gene: .; v_gene: TRBV6-2/TRBV6-3; abundance: .; j_gene: TRBJ2-1; CDR3aa: CASSYPQRANEQFF; CDR3nt: TGTGCCAGCAGTTACCCCCAGCGGGCCAATGAGCAGTTCTTC
d_gene: .; v_gene: TRBV7-9; abundance: few; j_gene: TRBJ2-2; CDR3aa: CASTTGWQLTGELFF; CDR3nt: TGTGCCAGCACCACAGGCTGGCAGTTAACCGGGGAGCTGTTTTTT
d_gene: TRBD2; v_gene: TRBV10-3; abundance: once; j_gene: TRBJ2-3; CDR3aa: CAINRIAGVPDTQYF; CDR3nt: TGTGCCATCAATCGCATAGCGGGAGTACCAGATACGCAGTATTTT
d_gene: .; v_gene: TRBV6-1; abundance: .; j_gene: TRBJ2-2; CDR3aa: CASSEGPIPGELFF; CDR3nt: TGTGCCAGCAGTGAGGGGCCCATCCCCGGGGAGCTGTTTTTT
d_gene: TRBD1; v_gene: TRBV27; abundance: .; j_gene: TRBJ1-5; CDR3aa: CASSPGGQGNQPQHF; CDR3nt: TGTGCCAGCAGTCCAGGGGGACAGGGCAATCAGCCCCAGCATTTT
d_gene: .; v_gene: TRBV9; abundance: .; j_gene: TRBJ2-5; CDR3aa: CASSVAGGSQETQYF; CDR3nt: TGTGCCAGCAGCGTAGCTGGCGGATCCCAAGAGACCCAGTACTTC
d_gene: .; v_gene: TRBV5-1; abundance: .; j_gene: TRBJ2-2; CDR3aa: CASSLFGQGGFNTGELFF; CDR3nt: TGCGCCAGCAGCTTGTTCGGGCAGGGCGGATTCAACACCGGGGAGCTGTTTTTT
d_gene: TRBD2; v_gene: TRBV6-5; abundance: .; j_gene: TRBJ2-7; CDR3aa: CATWTSTNYEQYF; CDR3nt: TGTGCCACCTGGACTAGCACGAACTACGAGCAGTACTTC
d_gene: .; v_gene: TRBV7-2; abundance: .; j_gene: TRBJ2-1; CDR3aa: CASSLGMSGYNEQFF; CDR3nt: TGTGCCAGCAGCTTAGGGATGTCGGGCTACAATGAGCAGTTCTTC
d_gene: TRBD2; v_gene: TRBV5-1; abundance: once; j_gene: TRBJ2-7; CDR3aa: CASSLGMGLAGGSYEQYF; CDR3nt: TGCGCCAGCAGCTTGGGTATGGGACTAGCGGGAGGTTCTTACGAGCAGTACTTC
d_gene: .; v_gene: TRBV27; abundance: .; j_gene: TRBJ2-7; CDR3aa: CASKKGGSYEQYF; CDR3nt: TGTGCCAGCAAAAAAGGGGGTAGTTACGAGCAGTACTTC
d_gene: TRBD1; v_gene: TRBV9; abundance: .; j_gene: TRBJ2-5; CDR3aa: CASSVRDRETQYF; CDR3nt: TGTGCCAGCAGCGTACGGGACAGAGAGACCCAGTACTTC
d_gene: TRBD1; v_gene: TRBV9; abundance: once; j_gene: TRBJ1-1; CDR3aa: CASSLTGDPNTEAFF; CDR3nt: TGTGCCAGCAGCCTCACAGGGGACCCGAACACTGAAGCTTTCTTT
d_gene: TRBD2; v_gene: TRBV13; abundance: once; j_gene: TRBJ2-1; CDR3aa: CASSQTGLAGGRSMGEQFF; CDR3nt: TGTGCCAGCAGCCAGACGGGACTAGCGGGGGGGCGGAGCATGGGTGAGCAGTTCTTC
d_gene: .; v_gene: TRBV7-9; abundance: .; j_gene: TRBJ2-7; CDR3aa: CASSPWTAPYEQYF; CDR3nt: TGTGCCAGCAGCCCCTGGACAGCCCCCTACGAGCAGTACTTC
d_gene: TRBD1; v_gene: TRBV29-1; abundance: .; j_gene: TRBJ2-7; CDR3aa: CSVRQTGGANEQYF; CDR3nt: TGCAGCGTTAGACAGACAGGGGGCGCAAACGAGCAGTACTTC